This T cell receptor beta chain comes out of a study of blood T cell repertoires in COVID-19 (dated by TCRdb to the early 2020s). Concerning the study at large: The collaborator samples originated in the United States, Italy and Spain and spanned the acute and convalescent phases of COVID-19. The prospective study material was composed of cDNA or gDNA derived from T cells, B-cell-depleted T cells, or PBMCs. Subjects who had been exposed to COVID-19, were actively infected with it, or had recovered from it provided the deeply sampled blood TCRbeta repertoires that made up the dataset. The repertoires were made available in a free public database intended to serve as a resource for research on the immune response to SARS-CoV-2. The samples were drawn from two sources: the first 160 participants of the ongoing ImmuneRACE study, and 1,200 or so subjects contributed by 6 global collaborators. A de-identified subject ID, COVID-19 status, age in years and sex were almost always included in the sample metadata. Where available, HLA class I and class II types were taken from metadata supplied by the sample provider and were not determined by assay-based typing.

Broader findings and caveats from the paper: The amount of clinical and demographic metadata varied by source and participant and was provided uncurated.

The immunoSEQ Assay, a bias-controlled multiplex PCR, was used to amplify TCRbeta CDR3 regions from genomic DNA. On the study's bioinformatics: Nucleated cell counts per sample were estimated from amplification of reference gene primers within the assay. Sequence reads were collapsed and filtered to measure the absolute abundance of every unique TCRbeta CDR3 rearrangement. For each sample, productive Simpson clonality was calculated as the square root of Simpson's diversity index across productive rearrangements. TCRdb mirrors the immuneACCESS table, restricted to in-frame sequences. Some clones are absent from its copies; in checked studies, under half trace to an unresolved V gene, and the reason for the others is unknown. V, J and clone size reflect that table, while D and trimming were determined from the DNA. The sample table holds 45,000 to 55,000 clones, of which around 83% were seen once. 1.6% of the sample rests with the top ten.

Collaborating institutions collected whole blood in K2EDTA tubes following their own protocols. For TCRbeta analysis, collaborator samples were shipped as frozen whole blood, as isolated PBMCs, or as DNA extracted from either sample type. On this clone: It has no known antigen specificity. The input lacks base qualities; no much larger clone sits a single base away.

The TCR comes from a man aged 45-65 years with acute or convalescent COVID-19. The sequencing input was peripheral blood.

This receptor carries the CDR3 CASSLVAGGLETQYF. The nucleotides are TGTGCCAGCAGCTTGGTAGCGGGGGGGCTGGAGACCCAGTACTTC. The chain is made from TRBV7-9 and TRBJ2-5; a stretch of 11 junction bases matches TRBD2. From cysteine to phenylalanine, the CDR3 is 15 amino acids long. Just the 45-base CDR3 DNA is kept, in frame starting at base 1. The germline V gene (reference sequence) specifies SEHNR as CDR1 and FQNEAQ as CDR2. Clipping removes 3 bases from V and 5 bases from J, with 5 as the unmatched junction base count.